This entry concerns a single TCR beta chain. As yet, its antigen is unknown. The study ran its PCR with 60 Vbeta and 13 Jbeta primers. Sequenced by immunoSEQ multiplex PCR; TCRdb stores in-frame clones only, minus some. The table has under 150,000 clones, around 81% seen once. This specimen belongs to a study of cytomegalovirus exposure and HLA in healthy donors. V lost 5 bases, J lost 6 bases, and 4 bases stayed unmatched. CDR3 size: 14 residues. The germline V gene has CDR1 SEHNR and CDR2 FQNEAQ (reference sequence). General observations from the study: Immune exposure information available was restricted to CMV serostatus. Confirmation in vitro established that a few CMV-associated chains were specific for CMV antigens.

The sequenced material came from PBMCs. The receptor comes from a man aged 18 to 29 in good health and CMV-seronegative. V usage is TRBV7-9 and J usage is TRBJ1-4, with TRBD1 matching 9 bases. The CDR3 spells CASSPGQGDEKLFF. The CDR3 DNA follows: TGTGCCAGCAGCCCGGGACAGGGCGATGAAAAACTGTTTTTT.